One TCR beta chain is described in this entry. Its antigen is not known. Clones were sequenced by immunoSEQ multiplex PCR, and TCRdb holds only the in-frame ones, with some missing. The data contain around 71,000 clones, roughly 80% of them seen just once; the ten biggest clones take up approximately 3.7%. The data stem from a study of early stage breast cancer tumors. Study context: Of around 15 invasive breast tumors, more than ten were hormone receptor-positive, HER2-negative.

Study conclusions and caveats: Enriched TCRB sequences shared across patients were mostly commonly generated sequences.

This receptor was taken from a person between 60 and 69 years old with breast cancer. The sample consisted of blood.

CDR3 DNA: TGTGCCAGCAGGTCCCTAGGGGTCCAGGGATCCGAAGCTTTCTTT. It is translated as CASRSLGVQGSEAFF. V usage is TRBV5-4 and J usage is TRBJ1-1; possible D gene TRBD1, 5 bases. V was cut by 5 bases and J by 8 bases, with 22 bases left in between. The CDR3 spans 15 residues. Germline assignment: CDR1 SGHNT and CDR2 YYREEE (reference sequence).